In its sample, the clone carrying this TCR beta chain was seen a few times. Its matching antigen is unknown. The source of the sample is a study of blood T cells in healthy people across ages. Study-level results: With age, beta diversity per million T cells declined roughly linearly, significantly by approximately 40.

It was with a sample-barcoded 5' primer and a J-beta primer mix that a second PCR of roughly 6 to 12 cycles was run. From the 5' RACE reads, TCRdb called clonotypes with MiXCR, one entry per CDR3 protein. Seen here are over 1,500,000 distinct CDR3 sequences, about two fifths observed once, and the top ten hold roughly 23%. Trimming stripped 1 base from V and 1 base from J, with 8 bases between. The CDR3 spans 15 residues. The germline gives CDR1 SGHTA, CDR2 FQGNSA. Sequenced: blood. This clonotype was sampled from a human donor in good health. V gene TRBV7-2 combines with J gene TRBJ2-4; either TRBD1 or TRBD2 may fit D (5 bases each). This CDR3 reads CASSLGGYAKNIQYF. CDR3 in DNA: TGTGCCAGCAGCTTAGGGGGGTACGCCAAAAACATTCAGTACTTC.